What follows is one TCR beta chain and its context. Its antigen is still unknown. Per-base qualities were not stored, and no clone one base away is much larger. From the cysteine up to the phenylalanine, the CDR3 has a length of 14 residues. This entry keeps only the CDR3 DNA: 42 bases, framed from base 1. CDR1 MNHEY and CDR2 SVGEGT were looked up in the germline V gene. V is clipped by 0 bases and J by 6 bases, and the sequence between their germline boundaries is 12 bases long. This sample was included in a study of blood T cell repertoires in COVID-19 (TCRdb year 2020). Notes on the research overall: Collaborator samples came from the United States, Italy and Spain and covered acute and convalescent phases of COVID-19. The material from the prospective study consisted of cDNA or gDNA derived from T cells, B-cell-depleted T cells, or PBMCs. The repertoires were released in a freely available public database meant as a resource for research on the immune response to SARS-CoV-2. The samples were drawn from two sources: the first 160 participants of the ongoing ImmuneRACE study, and 1,000 to 1,500 subjects contributed by 6 global collaborators. A de-identified subject ID, COVID-19 status, age in years and sex were almost always included in the sample metadata. Where HLA class I and class II types were available, the types were taken from metadata supplied by the sample provider, not from assay-based typing. The dataset comprised deeply sampled blood TCRbeta repertoires from subjects exposed to, actively infected with, or recovered from COVID-19.

The paper as a whole reports these results and caveats: The quantity of clinical and demographic metadata differed by source and by participant and was supplied without curation.

The collaborating institutions used their own protocols to collect whole blood in K2EDTA tubes. For TCRbeta analysis, collaborator samples were shipped as frozen whole blood, as isolated PBMCs, or as DNA extracted from either sample type. The immunoSEQ Assay, a bias-controlled multiplex PCR, was used to amplify TCRbeta CDR3 regions from genomic DNA. Concerning the study's data processing: Nucleated cell counts per sample were estimated from amplification of reference gene primers within the assay. To quantify the absolute abundance of each unique TCRbeta CDR3 rearrangement, sequence reads were collapsed and filtered. Productive Simpson clonality was computed per sample as the square root of Simpson's diversity index over productive rearrangements. As stored in TCRdb, this immuneACCESS dataset retains in-frame rearrangements with V and J assigned. A fraction of the clones does not appear; measured against another copy, unresolved V genes explain less than half of the discrepancy, and the remainder lacks a known reason. The DNA gave D and trimming, while V, J and clone size come from that table. Across this sample there are approximately 59,000 clones, with 85% to 90% seen only once. The ten largest make up around 4.5% of the sample.

Input material: peripheral blood. This sequence uses TRBV6-2 or TRBV6-3 and TRBJ2-7, and the D gene may be TRBD1, 5 bases matching. This TCR came from a man aged 35-49 years with active COVID-19. The DNA reads as follows: TGTGCCAGCAGTTACTCGAGAAGGGGCGGCGAGCAGTACTTC. It encodes CASSYSRRGGEQYF.